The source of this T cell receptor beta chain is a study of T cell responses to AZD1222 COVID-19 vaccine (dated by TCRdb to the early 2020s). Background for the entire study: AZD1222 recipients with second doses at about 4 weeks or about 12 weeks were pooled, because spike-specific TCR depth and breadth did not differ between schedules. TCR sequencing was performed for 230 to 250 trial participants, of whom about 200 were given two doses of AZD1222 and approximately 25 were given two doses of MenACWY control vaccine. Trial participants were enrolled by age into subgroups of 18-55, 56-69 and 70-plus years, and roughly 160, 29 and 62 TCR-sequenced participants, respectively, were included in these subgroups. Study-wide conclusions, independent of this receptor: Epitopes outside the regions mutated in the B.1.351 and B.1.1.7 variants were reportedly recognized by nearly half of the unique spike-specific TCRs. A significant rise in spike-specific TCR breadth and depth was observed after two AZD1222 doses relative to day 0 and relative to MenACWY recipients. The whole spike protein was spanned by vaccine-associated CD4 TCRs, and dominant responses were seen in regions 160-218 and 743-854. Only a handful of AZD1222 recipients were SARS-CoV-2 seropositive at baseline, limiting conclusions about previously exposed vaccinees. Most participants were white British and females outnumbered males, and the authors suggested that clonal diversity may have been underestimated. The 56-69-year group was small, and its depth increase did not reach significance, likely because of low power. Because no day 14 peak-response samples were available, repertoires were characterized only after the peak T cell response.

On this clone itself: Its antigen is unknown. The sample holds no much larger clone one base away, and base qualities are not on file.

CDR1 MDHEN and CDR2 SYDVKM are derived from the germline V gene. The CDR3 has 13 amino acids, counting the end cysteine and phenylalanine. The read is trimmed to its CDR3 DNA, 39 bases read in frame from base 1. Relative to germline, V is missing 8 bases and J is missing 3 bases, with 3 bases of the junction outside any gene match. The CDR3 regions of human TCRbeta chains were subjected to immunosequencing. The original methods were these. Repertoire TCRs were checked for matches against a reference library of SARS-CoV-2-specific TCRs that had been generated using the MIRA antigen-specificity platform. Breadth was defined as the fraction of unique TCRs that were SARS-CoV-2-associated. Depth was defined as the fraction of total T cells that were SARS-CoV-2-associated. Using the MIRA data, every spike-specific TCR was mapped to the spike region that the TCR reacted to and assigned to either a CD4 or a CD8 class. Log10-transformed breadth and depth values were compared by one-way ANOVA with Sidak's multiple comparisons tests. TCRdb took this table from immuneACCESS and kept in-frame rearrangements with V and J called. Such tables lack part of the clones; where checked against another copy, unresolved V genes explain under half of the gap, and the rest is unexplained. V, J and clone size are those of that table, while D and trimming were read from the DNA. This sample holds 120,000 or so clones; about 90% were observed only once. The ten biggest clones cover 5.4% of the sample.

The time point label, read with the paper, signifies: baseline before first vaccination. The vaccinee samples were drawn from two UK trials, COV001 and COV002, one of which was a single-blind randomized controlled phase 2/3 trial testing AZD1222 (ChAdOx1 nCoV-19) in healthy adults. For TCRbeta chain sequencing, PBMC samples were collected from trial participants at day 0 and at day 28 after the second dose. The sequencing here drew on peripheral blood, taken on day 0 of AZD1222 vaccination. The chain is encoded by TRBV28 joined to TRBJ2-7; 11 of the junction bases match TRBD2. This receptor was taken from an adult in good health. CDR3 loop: CASETSGIYEQYF. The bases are TGTGCCAGCGAGACTAGCGGGATCTACGAGCAGTACTTC.